This T cell receptor (beta chain) came from a study of T cells in women clearing cervical HPV infection. Sequenced by immunoSEQ multiplex PCR; TCRdb stores in-frame clones only, minus some. The sample holds around 23,000 clones. The CDR3 runs 17 residues. Germline V gene data show CDR1 as LNHDA and CDR2 as SQIVND (reference sequence). Trimming removed 5 bases from V and 1 base from J, with 18 bases in between. Note on this clone: The CDR3 is cut off 3 residues early in the read; its end comes from the germline J gene.

The sample was blood buffy coat. The rearrangement joins TRBV19 to TRBJ1-3; D is ambiguous. The source is a woman between 18 and 69 years old with a cervical HPV16 infection that either progressed to CIN3+ or cleared (not recorded which). This chain's CDR3 is CASSPPGGMGSGNTIYF. The DNA read from the CDR3 is TGTGCCAGTAGTCCACCCGGCGGGATGGGATCTGGAAACACC. The complete variable domain, with remaining parts taken from reference TRBV19 and TRBJ1-3, reads DGGITQSPKYLFRKEGQNVTLSCEQNLNHDAMYWYRQDPGQGLRLIYYSQIVNDFQKGDIAEGYSVSREKKESFPLTVTSAQKNPTAFYLCASSPPGGMGSGNTIYFGEGSWLTVV.